The present entry profiles one T cell receptor beta chain with its context. Each CDR3 protein gets one entry after TCRdb re-called the PCR reads with MiXCR. The sample lists 9,500 to 15,000 distinct CDR3 sequences; 45% to 50% were seen once. The sample originates from a study of CD4 and CD8 cells across lung adenocarcinoma regions. This CDR3 comprises 16 residues. Germline V gives CDR1 MNHNS, CDR2 SASEGT. V lost 2 bases to trimming and J lost 7 bases; unmatched junction nucleotides: 9. Sequenced input: CD8+ T cells from the margin of a lung tumor. The V and J genes are TRBV6-1 and TRBJ2-1; TRBD2 matches 9 bases. This clonotype was obtained from a male donor with lung adenocarcinoma. The CD4 and CD8 labels of this study may be unreliable. The chain's CDR3 is CASSEFVLAGENEQFF. The CDR3 bases are TGTGCCAGCAGTGAATTCGTGTTAGCGGGAGAGAATGAGCAGTTCTTC.